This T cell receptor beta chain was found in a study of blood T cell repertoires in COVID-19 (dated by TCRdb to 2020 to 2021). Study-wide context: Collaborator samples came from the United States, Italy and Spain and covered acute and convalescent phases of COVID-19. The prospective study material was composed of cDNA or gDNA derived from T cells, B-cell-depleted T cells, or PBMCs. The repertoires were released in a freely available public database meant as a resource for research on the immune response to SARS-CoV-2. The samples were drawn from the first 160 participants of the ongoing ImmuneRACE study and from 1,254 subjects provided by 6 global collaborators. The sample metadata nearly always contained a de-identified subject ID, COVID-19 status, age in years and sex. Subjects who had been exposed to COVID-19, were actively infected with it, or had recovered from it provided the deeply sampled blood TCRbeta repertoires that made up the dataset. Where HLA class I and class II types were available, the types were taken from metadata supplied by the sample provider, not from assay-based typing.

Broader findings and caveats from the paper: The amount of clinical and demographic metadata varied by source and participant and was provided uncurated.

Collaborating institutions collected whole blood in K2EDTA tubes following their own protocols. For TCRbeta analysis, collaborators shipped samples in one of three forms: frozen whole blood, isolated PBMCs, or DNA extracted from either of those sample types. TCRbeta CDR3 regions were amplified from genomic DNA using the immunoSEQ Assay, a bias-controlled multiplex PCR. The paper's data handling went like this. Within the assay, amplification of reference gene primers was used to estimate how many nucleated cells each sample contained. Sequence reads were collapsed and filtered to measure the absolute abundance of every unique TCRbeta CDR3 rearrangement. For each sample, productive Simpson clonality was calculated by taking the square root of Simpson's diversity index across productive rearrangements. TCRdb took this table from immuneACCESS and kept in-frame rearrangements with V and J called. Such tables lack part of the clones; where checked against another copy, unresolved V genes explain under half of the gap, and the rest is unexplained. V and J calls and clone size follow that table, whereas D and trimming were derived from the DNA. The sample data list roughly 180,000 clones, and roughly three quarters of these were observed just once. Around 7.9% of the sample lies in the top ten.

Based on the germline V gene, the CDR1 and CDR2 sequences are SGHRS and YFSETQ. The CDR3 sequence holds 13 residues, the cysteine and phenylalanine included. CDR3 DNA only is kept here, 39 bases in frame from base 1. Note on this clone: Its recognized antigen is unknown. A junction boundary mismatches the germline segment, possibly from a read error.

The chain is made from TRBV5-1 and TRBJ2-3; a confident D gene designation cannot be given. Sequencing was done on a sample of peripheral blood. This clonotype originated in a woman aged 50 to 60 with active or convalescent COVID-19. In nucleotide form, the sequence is TGCGCCAGCAGCTTGGACAGCACAAATACGCAGTATTTT. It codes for CASSLDSTNTQYF.